This T cell receptor beta chain was found in a study of shared clonotypes between healthy human individuals. Study results and caveats: The study found lower generation probabilities in non-shared clonotypes than in those shared by all four donors. Naive subsets generally exceeded memory subsets in estimated richness.

Sequencing used immunoSEQ multiplex PCR; TCRdb keeps in-frame clones, though not all of them. Of 2 million to 2.5 million clones listed, under 97% are singletons. This clone was seen just once. The antigen is unknown. Germline trimming cut 4 bases from V and 1 base from J; bases unmatched to any gene: 3. Looked up from germline, CDR1 is LNHDA and CDR2 is SQIVND (reference sequence). The CDR3 totals 16 residues. The sequence was obtained from a man aged 18-30 years in good health. The source material was naive CD4+ T cells sorted from blood. Documented subset: CD45RA+ positively selected. This chain links TRBV19 with TRBJ1-4, with 10 bases lining up with TRBD1. CDR3 coding DNA: TGTGCCAGTAGTACCGGACAGGGGGAAACTAATGAAAAACTGTTTTTT. Protein product: CASSTGQGETNEKLFF.